Sequencing of this T cell receptor (beta chain) was carried out in a study of cytomegalovirus exposure and HLA in healthy donors. Study at large: An earlier analysis found fewer than 120 million unique TCR beta sequences from about 179 million T cells. General study findings and limits: One variant, a missense change in DCLRE1C, was linked in a later analysis to TCR beta V- and J-gene trimming. The classifier reportedly diagnosed cytomegalovirus status with high specificity and sensitivity. Indistinguishability led to the exclusion of some V segments, TRBV6-2 and TRBV6-3 included.

Amplification used 60 Vbeta primers and 13 Jbeta primers. The method was immunoSEQ multiplex PCR; TCRdb's version includes in-frame clones alone and lacks a portion of them. The sample yields over 200,000 clones, 70% to 85% seen once. This clone appeared a few times. Its target is not known. The CDR3 runs 15 residues. Trimming removed 5 bases from V and 0 bases from J, with 12 bases in between. The V gene's germline CDR1 is SGHRS and CDR2 YFSETQ. The source material was PBMCs. The chain recombines TRBV5-1 with TRBJ1-3; D not certain. The source is a woman between 35 and 50 years old in good health and CMV-seronegative. CDR3 protein: CASRGGPRSGNTIYF. In DNA, the CDR3 is TGCGCCAGCAGGGGAGGACCGCGCTCTGGAAACACCATATATTTT.